These 25 T cell receptor beta chains were sequenced from one sample in a study of read filtering for tumor transcriptome and immune sequencing. Molecular barcoded adaptors covering alpha/delta and beta/gamma chains were used on about 390 ng RNA. TCRdb re-derived calls from the reads in MiXCR, one entry per CDR3 protein. This sample yields tens of thousands of distinct CDR3 sequences, of which roughly 20% are seen a single time; 17% belongs to the top ten. Source material: a population of CD138-negative cells sorted from bone marrow. The receptors stem from a donor aged 40 or over with multiple myeloma.

In its sample, this clonotype was seen many times. The chain links TRBV19 to TRBJ2-7, with 8 bases identical to TRBD1. This CDR3 region has 15 residues. Germline V gene lookup returns CDR1 LNHDA and CDR2 SQIVND (reference sequence). Trimming took 4 bases from V and 4 from J; bases not matched to a gene: 9. CDR3 protein: CASSTLQGGQYEQYF. DNA for the CDR3: TGTGCCAGTAGTACCCTACAGGGGGGTCAGTACGAGCAGTACTTC.

Notes on this clonotype: It is likely a read error: a sequence one base away is far more abundant. The chain employs TRBV6-5 and TRBJ1-1; D not resolved. Germline-derived CDR1 and CDR2 are MNHEY and SVGAGI. Trimming pared 2 bases from V and 2 bases from J, leaving 9 bases between. This CDR3 is built from 14 residues. The DNA of the CDR3 is TGTGCCAGCAGTTACCCCGGACGTAACACTGAAGCTTTCTTT. Protein product: CASSYPGRNTEAFF.

This clonotype was seen at least ten times. The V and J genes are TRBV2 and TRBJ2-3, with 8 bases lining up with TRBD2. Losses at the gene ends were 1 base for V and 4 bases for J; bases not matched to a gene: 7. Germline-derived CDR1 and CDR2 are SNHLY and FYNNEI. This CDR3 has 16 residues. The DNA of the CDR3 is TGTGCCAGCAGTGAAGAGCCCAGCGGGGGCGCAGATACGCAGTATTTT. Amino acids: CASSEEPSGGADTQYF.

The chain has TRBV6-1 and TRBJ1-5, with D uncertain. The V gene's germline CDR1 is MNHNS and CDR2 SASEGT. The CDR3 is 14 residues long. Trimming removed 7 bases from V and 5 bases from J, with 15 bases in between. The CDR3 sequence: CASKIMPVDQPQHF. The CDR3 nucleotides read TGTGCCAGCAAAATCATGCCTGTAGATCAGCCCCAGCATTTT.

This clonotype was counted ten times or more. The chain recombines TRBV25-1 with TRBJ1-1; maybe TRBD1 (5 bases). This CDR3 contains 15 residues. Germline-derived CDR1 and CDR2 are MGHDK and SYGVNS. V was pared by 3 bases and J by 1 base, with 12 bases between. The CDR3 region is CASSDLQEENTEAFF. The CDR3 DNA sequence: TGTGCCAGCAGTGACCTACAGGAAGAGAACACTGAAGCTTTCTTT. The whole variable domain, remainder taken from reference TRBV25-1 and TRBJ1-1, is EADIYQTPRYLVIGTGKKITLECSQTMGHDKMYWYQQDPGMELHLIHYSYGVNSTEKGDLSSESTVSRIRTEHFPLTLESARPSHTSQYLCASSDLQEENTEAFFGQGTRLTVV.

This clonotype appeared many times. The chain couples TRBV7-2 to TRBJ2-5; D possibly corresponds to TRBD1 (6 bases). Looked up from germline, CDR1 is SGHTA and CDR2 is FQGNSA. The V end was cut by 5 bases, the J end by 5 bases, with 21 bases between. There are 16 residues in the CDR3. This chain's CDR3 is CASSGPNTGRGETQYF. In DNA form, the CDR3 reads TGTGCCAGCAGCGGGCCGAACACAGGGCGAGGCGAGACCCAGTACTTC.

Concerning this clonotype: This may be a read error: a much more frequent sequence differs by one nucleotide. The chain has TRBV9 and TRBJ1-4; D gene uncertain. In germline, CDR1 is SGDLS, CDR2 YYNGEE. Trimming pared 4 bases from V and 4 bases from J, leaving 11 bases between. This CDR3 contains 14 residues. CDR3 nucleotide sequence: TGTGCCAGCAGCTGGCAGGCCGATAATGAAAAACTGTTTTTT. Its protein product is CASSWQADNEKLFF.

This clonotype was picked up a small number of times. The chain recombines TRBV23-1 with TRBJ2-7; no reliable D call. TRBV23-1 is identified as an open reading frame with a role that is uncertain. Trimming removed 0 bases from V and 4 bases from J, with 16 bases in between. The length of the CDR3 is 16 residues. The CDR3 sequence is CASSQSWAVHLYEQYF. The CDR3 DNA sequence: TGCGCCAGCAGTCAATCGTGGGCAGTTCACCTTTACGAGCAGTACTTC.

This clonotype was counted many times. This rearrangement joins TRBV12-3 or TRBV12-4 to TRBJ1-5, with D tentatively TRBD1 (5 bases). This CDR3 comprises 14 residues. The V gene lost 2 bases and the J gene lost 4 bases, with 9 bases spanning the gap. The CDR3 DNA reads TGTGCCAGCAGTTTAATGGGGGTAAATCAGCCCCAGCATTTT. Amino acid sequence: CASSLMGVNQPQHF.

In this sample, this clonotype turned up many times. The rearrangement links TRBV7-9 to TRBJ2-7; no firm D call. This CDR3 spans 14 amino acids. Germline values: CDR1 SEHNR, CDR2 FQNEAQ (reference sequence). Trimming pared 1 base from V and 7 bases from J, leaving 14 bases between. In DNA, the CDR3 is TGTGCCAGCAGCTTAGGGGTCAATTCGGTGGAGCAGTACTTC. Residues: CASSLGVNSVEQYF.

This clonotype was counted many times. Here the CDR3 reads CSARAGPTDSPLHF. In DNA form, the CDR3 reads TGCAGTGCTAGAGCCGGCCCGACTGATTCACCCCTCCACTTT. The gene calls are TRBV20-1 and TRBJ1-6; D is uncertain. V lost 1 base and J 8 bases, leaving 12 bases between the germline ends. Germline CDR1 reads DFQATT; CDR2 reads SNEGSKA (reference sequence). CDR3 length: 14 amino acids.

On this clonotype: This sequence may be a read error, since a much larger clone differs from it by one base. The CDR3: CASSQGQWADTQYF. The CDR3 DNA reads as TGTGCCAGCAGCCAGGGACAGTGGGCAGATACGCAGTATTTT. The chain combines TRBV7-2 with TRBJ2-3; 7 nucleotides line up with TRBD1. Germline values: CDR1 SGHTA, CDR2 FQGNSA. This CDR3 region has 14 residues. Losses at the gene ends were 5 bases for V and 4 bases for J; bases not matched to a gene: 6.

This clonotype was picked up many times. The rearrangement links TRBV29-1 to TRBJ1-4; D remains unclear. Germline CDR1 reads SQVTM; CDR2 reads ANQGSEA. The CDR3 totals 12 residues. Trimming took off 3 bases at V and 5 bases at J, with 7 bases between the two ends. The DNA of the CDR3 is TGCAGCGTTGAGGCAGAGAATGAAAAACTGTTTTTT. It codes for CSVEAENEKLFF.

This clonotype appeared once. This may arise from a read error, as a much more abundant clone is one base away. This chain joins TRBV18 and TRBJ2-1; no reliable D call. Germline V CDR1 and CDR2: KGHSH, LQKENI. The V end was cut by 6 bases, the J end by 4 bases, with 13 bases between. The CDR3 loop spans 14 amino acids. DNA for the CDR3: TGTGCCAGCTCCATGGGCCGGAATTACAATGAGCAGTTCTTC. Amino acid sequence: CASSMGRNYNEQFF. Full variable domain (remainder filled in from reference TRBV18 and TRBJ2-1): NAGVMQNPRHLVRRRGQEARLRCSPMKGHSHVYWYRQLPEEGLKFMVYLQKENIIDESGMPKERFSAEFPKEGPSILRIQQVVRGDSAAYFCASSMGRNYNEQFFGPGTRLTVL.

This clonotype was recorded at least ten times. CDR3 nucleotide sequence: TGTGCCAGCAGTGAGGGTAGTAATGAGCAGTTCTTC. Translating gives CASSEGSNEQFF. J is TRBJ2-1 and V is TRBV6-1; no reliable D call. CDR1 MNHNS and CDR2 SASEGT come from the germline V gene. Trimming removed 3 bases at V and 7 bases at J, with 7 bases between. The CDR3 sequence is 12 residues long.

This clonotype was recorded many times. This chain connects TRBV19 to TRBJ2-1; 13 bases agree with TRBD2. Per the germline V gene, CDR1 is LNHDA and CDR2 is SQIVND (reference sequence). The CDR3 covers 17 residues. With 4 bases clipped from V and 4 bases from J, the junction kept 7 bases outside the gene matches. The CDR3, as DNA: TGTGCCAGTAGTAGAACTAGCGGGGGGGCTTTATACAATGAGCAGTTCTTC. This encodes CASSRTSGGALYNEQFF.

This clonotype was counted at least ten times. This sequence joins TRBV28 and TRBJ1-6; D not resolved. From germline, CDR1 is MDHEN and CDR2 SYDVKM. This CDR3 is 13 amino acids long. Trimming stripped 3 bases from V and 8 bases from J, with 8 bases between. The CDR3 sequence is CASSFSEYSPLHF. The CDR3 DNA sequence: TGTGCCAGCAGTTTTTCAGAGTATTCACCCCTCCACTTT.

On this clonotype itself: This may come from a read error, since a much larger clone is one base off. The V and J genes are TRBV7-8 and TRBJ2-5; 9 bases align to TRBD2. The CDR3 is made up of 17 amino acids. The germline CDR1 and CDR2 sequences are SGHVS and FQNEAQ. In DNA form, the CDR3 reads TGTGCCGGCAGCTTTGATAGCGGGGGACTTTACCAAGAGACCCAGTACTTC. Amino acids: CAGSFDSGGLYQETQYF.

This clonotype was observed a handful of times. The chain carries TRBV12-3 or TRBV12-4 and TRBJ1-2, with TRBD1 matching over 7 bases. V lost 6 bases to trimming and J lost 6 bases; unmatched junction nucleotides: 10. CDR3 length equals 14 residues. The CDR3 loop is CASSAWTGGDGYTF. The CDR3 coding sequence is TGTGCCAGCAGCGCCTGGACAGGAGGAGATGGCTACACCTTC.

The rearrangement links TRBV2 to TRBJ1-3; D is uncertain. Germline CDR1 is SNHLY and CDR2 is FYNNEI. This CDR3 spans 13 amino acids. The V end was cut by 4 bases, the J end by 4 bases, with 8 bases between. The CDR3 loop reads CASSAVGGNTIYF. In nucleotides, the CDR3 is TGTGCCAGCAGTGCGGTGGGGGGAAACACCATATATTTT.

In this sample, this clonotype turned up many times. This chain uses TRBV20-1 with TRBJ1-1; TRBD1 agrees at 8 bases. The length of the CDR3 is 16 residues. The V gene end was trimmed by 1 base and the J gene end by 0 bases; junction bases not matched to a gene: 7. Germline CDR1 DFQATT, CDR2 SNEGSKA (reference sequence). CDR3 DNA sequence: TGCAGTGCTAGAGGGCCTCGGGACAGGCTGAACACTGAAGCTTTCTTT. Protein: CSARGPRDRLNTEAFF.

This clonotype was counted ten times or more. The gene calls are TRBV7-8 and TRBJ2-7; D is uncertain. From germline, CDR1 is SGHVS and CDR2 FQNEAQ. The CDR3 has 11 residues. Trimming stripped 5 bases from V and 7 bases from J, with 9 bases between. The CDR3 region has the DNA TGTGCCAGCAGCCAGAGCCCTGAGCAGTACTTC. This translates into CASSQSPEQYF.

Of note for this clonotype: Given a much more abundant clone one base away, this may be a read error. The rearrangement joins TRBV30 to TRBJ2-7; 9 bases are a match to TRBD1. CDR3 length: 15 residues. Per the germline V gene, CDR1 is GTSNPN and CDR2 is SVGIG (reference sequence). The CDR3 here is CAWSKRQGVTYKQYF. The CDR3 coding sequence is TGTGCCTGGAGCAAAAGACAGGGGGTAACCTACAAGCAGTACTTC.

This clonotype was seen only a few times. The gene calls are TRBV7-6 and TRBJ1-2, with 8 bases lining up with TRBD1. The CDR3 has 17 amino acids. The germline gives CDR1 SGHVS, CDR2 FNYEAQ. V gave up 0 bases and J gave up 0 bases; unmatched junction bases: 6. Here the CDR3 DNA reads TGTGCCAGCAGCTTAGCGGGCAGGGGGCAAGCTAACTATGGCTACACCTTC. Translating it yields CASSLAGRGQANYGYTF. The full variable domain, with the rest looked up from reference TRBV7-6 and TRBJ1-2, is GAGVSQSPRYKVTKRGQDVALRCDPISGHVSLYWYRQALGQGPEFLTYFNYEAQQDKSGLPNDRFSAERPEGSISTLTIQRTEQRDSAMYRCASSLAGRGQANYGYTFGSGTRLTVV.

This clonotype was recorded a few times. The chain recombines TRBV20-1 with TRBJ1-5; 8 bases agree with TRBD1. This CDR3 is 15 amino acids long. V shed 0 bases, J shed 2 bases, and the junction held 3 bases outside the gene matches. Germline lookup yields CDR1 DFQATT and CDR2 SNEGSKA (reference sequence). This chain's CDR3 is CSARDPGQGNQPQHF. For the CDR3, the DNA is TGCAGTGCTAGAGATCCGGGACAGGGCAATCAGCCCCAGCATTTT.